The 25 T cell receptor beta chains listed next were all sequenced from one sample in a study of response to subunit inactivated influenza vaccine listed by TCRdb under 2018. Receptor amplification or capture employed RT-PCR. This sample was sequenced with an Illumina HiSeq 2500. TCRdb reprocessed the public reads (quality trimming at Q25 with fastp, clone calling with MiXCR) and kept in-frame beta chains. Here each entry gathers all rows of one CDR3 protein and keeps the most common genes and DNA. For this sample the table gives about 800,000 distinct CDR3 sequences, of which less than 25% were detected only once. The ten largest make up 10% to 13% of the sample. Sequencing was performed on PBMCs from blood, taken around 5 days after vaccination. These TCRs come from a man aged 45 to 65 who received an inactivated influenza vaccine. Donor details come from another sample of the same person, matched by shared clones.

This rearrangement joins TRBV18 to TRBJ2-5; D call uncertain. Trimming cost V 4 bases and J 5 bases, with 14 bases left between them. Per the germline V gene, CDR1 is KGHSH and CDR2 is LQKENI. The CDR3 contains 14 residues. This CDR3 is CASSLFDQRETQYF. CDR3 DNA sequence: TGTGCCAGCTCACTCTTCGATCAACGGGAGACCCAGTACTTC. The whole variable domain, filled in from reference TRBV18 and TRBJ2-5, reads NAGVMQNPRHLVRRRGQEARLRCSPMKGHSHVYWYRQLPEEGLKFMVYLQKENIIDESGMPKERFSAEFPKEGPSILRIQQVVRGDSAAYFCASSLFDQRETQYFGPGTRLLVL.

The chain is built from TRBV20-1 and TRBJ2-7; 9 bases agree with TRBD2. The V gene end was trimmed by 5 bases and the J gene end by 0 bases; junction bases not matched to a gene: 5. Germline V lookup: CDR1 DFQATT, CDR2 SNEGSKA (reference sequence). The CDR3 loop spans 14 amino acids. CDR3 in amino acids: CSAFSGGYSYEQYF. The CDR3 DNA reads TGCAGTGCTTTTAGCGGGGGCTACTCCTACGAGCAGTACTTC.

V and J are TRBV20-1 and TRBJ1-2; TRBD1 is a possible D gene (5 bases). Germline CDR1 DFQATT, CDR2 SNEGSKA (reference sequence). Between the trimmed V and J ends, which lost 0 bases and 7 bases, there was a span of 9 bases. The CDR3 totals 12 residues. The CDR3 bases are TGCAGTGCTAGAGACAGGGCTAGTGGCTACACCTTC. The encoded protein is CSARDRASGYTF.

The chain joins TRBV19 to TRBJ2-1; 8 nucleotides align to TRBD2. The CDR3 has 13 residues. Germline CDR1 reads LNHDA; CDR2 reads SQIVND (reference sequence). The V segment lost 6 bases and the J segment 8 bases; nucleotides outside the gene matches: 6. The CDR3 region is CASRRSGSHEQFF. DNA for the CDR3: TGTGCCAGTAGGAGAAGCGGGAGCCATGAGCAGTTCTTC. Full variable domain (outside the CDR3, taken from reference TRBV19 and TRBJ2-1): DGGITQSPKYLFRKEGQNVTLSCEQNLNHDAMYWYRQDPGQGLRLIYYSQIVNDFQKGDIAEGYSVSREKKESFPLTVTSAQKNPTAFYLCASRRSGSHEQFFGPGTRLTVL.

This rearrangement joins TRBV12-3 or TRBV12-4 to TRBJ1-5; 8 nucleotides line up with TRBD1. The CDR3 extends over 14 amino acids. V was clipped by 6 bases and J by 3 bases; unmatched bases: 4. In nucleotides, the CDR3 is TGTGCCAGCAGCCGGACAGGGTTCAATCAGCCCCAGCATTTT. It encodes CASSRTGFNQPQHF.

This clonotype was seen a few times. V is TRBV12-3 or TRBV12-4 and J is TRBJ2-1, with TRBD2 matching 9 bases. V gave up 7 bases and J gave up 13 bases; unmatched junction bases: 5. The CDR3 is 11 residues long. The CDR3 spells CASTSGGIQFF. CDR3 nucleotide sequence: TGTGCCAGCACCAGCGGGGGGATTCAGTTCTTC.

The chain combines TRBV29-1 with TRBJ2-7; D not resolved. Germline V CDR1 and CDR2: SQVTM, ANQGSEA. V was clipped by 7 bases and J by 3 bases, with 19 bases between them. This CDR3 contains 14 residues. CDR3 region: CSAESGGAVYEQYF. Here the CDR3 DNA reads TGCAGCGCCGAAAGTGGCGGAGCTGTCTACGAGCAGTACTTC.

This clonotype has only a few counts. This chain links TRBV29-1 with TRBJ2-1, with D possibly called TRBD1 or TRBD2 (5 bases each). The CDR3 is 14 residues long. Germline CDR1 is SQVTM and CDR2 is ANQGSEA. Trimming left V 6 bases short and J 6 bases short, with 18 bases between. The CDR3 DNA is TGCAGCGTCGTAACCCGGGACGGACGCAATGAGCAGTTCTTC. Residues: CSVVTRDGRNEQFF.

This clonotype was picked up a small number of times. The V gene is TRBV5-1, the J gene TRBJ1-4; D is undetermined. Trimming stripped 4 bases from V and 8 bases from J, with 15 bases between. This CDR3 is built from 14 residues. The germline V gene has CDR1 SGHRS and CDR2 YFSETQ. The CDR3 nucleotides are TGCGCCAGCAGCCCCGGGTCGTCCGTCGAAAAACTGTTTTTT. Translation gives CASSPGSSVEKLFF. The full variable domain, rest sourced from reference TRBV5-1 and TRBJ1-4, is KAGVTQTPRYLIKTRGQQVTLSCSPISGHRSVSWYQQTPGQGLQFLFEYFSETQRNKGNFPGRFSGRQFSNSRSEMNVSTLELGDSALYLCASSPGSSVEKLFFGSGTQLSVL.

This clonotype was counted ten times or more. J is TRBJ2-1 and V is TRBV5-1, with D perhaps matching TRBD2 (6 bases). Per the germline V gene, CDR1 is SGHRS and CDR2 is YFSETQ. There are 13 residues in the CDR3. The ends were cut back, 3 bases at V and 14 bases at J, with 18 bases in the middle. The chain's CDR3 is CASSSGSGDSKFF. CDR3 DNA sequence: TGCGCCAGCAGCTCCGGGTCTGGGGACTCAAAGTTCTTC.

The J gene is TRBJ2-1, the V gene TRBV15; D may match TRBD1 or TRBD2 (5 bases each). Germline V CDR1 and CDR2: LNHNV, YYDKDF (reference sequence). The CDR3 runs to 15 residues. The V gene lost 1 base and the J gene lost 5 bases, with 12 bases spanning the gap. In DNA form, the CDR3 reads TGTGCCACCAGCAGAGTAGGGGAGAGGGACAATGAGCAGTTCTTC. As protein: CATSRVGERDNEQFF.

The chain joins TRBV20-1 to TRBJ2-7, with D unresolved. This CDR3 has 10 amino acids. Germline V gene lookup returns CDR1 DFQATT and CDR2 SNEGSKA (reference sequence). Deletions cut 6 bases from V and 7 bases from J, with 10 bases between. DNA for the CDR3: TGCAGTGCGATCCATAGAGAGCAGTACTTC. Translation: CSAIHREQYF.

The rearrangement uses TRBV6-1 and TRBJ1-5; TRBD1 agrees at 9 bases. V shed 0 bases, J shed 7 bases, and the junction held 10 bases outside the gene matches. The V gene's germline CDR1 is MNHNS and CDR2 SASEGT. The CDR3 loop spans 17 amino acids. DNA of the CDR3: TGTGCCAGCAGTGAAGCCGGGTTACAGGGGGCAGGGCAGCCCCAGCATTTT. Amino acids: CASSEAGLQGAGQPQHF.

This chain connects TRBV5-1 to TRBJ1-2, with no clear D. Trimming stripped 0 bases from V and 8 bases from J, with 14 bases between. Germline CDR1 is SGHRS and CDR2 is YFSETQ. CDR3 length: 14 amino acids. The CDR3 here is CASSLGPGHVGYTF. The CDR3, as DNA: TGCGCCAGCAGCTTGGGGCCCGGGCATGTAGGCTACACCTTC.

This clonotype was seen a few times. The chain carries TRBV5-1 and TRBJ1-6, with no clear D. With 4 bases removed from V and 0 bases from J, the gap between germline ends came to 8 bases. Germline V gene lookup returns CDR1 SGHRS and CDR2 YFSETQ. The CDR3 is 15 amino acids. CDR3 coding DNA: TGCGCCAGCAGCCCACTGAGCTCCTATAATTCACCCCTCCACTTT. It encodes CASSPLSSYNSPLHF. The full variable domain, in which reference TRBV5-1 and TRBJ1-6 provide the parts outside the CDR3, is KAGVTQTPRYLIKTRGQQVTLSCSPISGHRSVSWYQQTPGQGLQFLFEYFSETQRNKGNFPGRFSGRQFSNSRSEMNVSTLELGDSALYLCASSPLSSYNSPLHFGNGTRLTVT.

There are a few counts of this clonotype. The rearrangement joins TRBV27 to TRBJ2-7; 11 bases align to TRBD1. Germline V gives CDR1 MNHEY, CDR2 SMNVEV (reference sequence). The length of the CDR3 is 14 residues. The J segment lost 6 bases and the V segment lost 3 bases, leaving 4 bases of the junction unmatched. CDR3 bases: TGTGCCAGCAGTTTCGGACAGGGGGCGGCCGAGCAGTACTTC. This codes for CASSFGQGAAEQYF.

This clonotype was counted a few times. The CDR3 protein is CAIRDRVLGNEQFF. The DNA of the CDR3 is TGTGCCATCAGGGACAGGGTTTTGGGCAATGAGCAGTTCTTC. V and J are TRBV10-3 and TRBJ2-1; the match to TRBD1 covers 8 bases. From germline, CDR1 is ENHRY and CDR2 SYGVKD. The CDR3 spans 14 residues. With V trimmed by 6 bases and J by 6 bases, 7 bases remained unmatched.

In its sample, this clonotype was seen a few times. The V call is TRBV15, the J call TRBJ2-1, with no clear D. The CDR3 covers 12 residues. CDR1 is LNHNV, CDR2 YYDKDF, per germline (reference sequence). Trimming pared 3 bases from V and 9 bases from J, leaving 9 bases between. CDR3 sequence (DNA): TGTGCCACCAGCAGGTTGACTGGTGAGCAGTTCTTC. Translation gives CATSRLTGEQFF.

This clonotype was detected only a few times. CDR3 coding DNA: TGCGCCAGCAGCCAAAACCGGGCCCTGGGAGAAAAACTGTTTTTT. Translated: CASSQNRALGEKLFF. The rearrangement joins TRBV4-3 to TRBJ1-4; D not resolved. Germline V gives CDR1 LGHNA, CDR2 YSLEER. The V end lost 2 bases, the J end lost 8 bases, and 15 bases lay between the germline ends. This CDR3 region has 15 residues.

Remarks on this clonotype: A clone one base away is much larger, so this may be a read error. V gene TRBV6-1 combines with J gene TRBJ2-5; unclear D gene. Trimming cost V 7 bases and J 2 bases, with 5 bases left between them. Germline V lookup: CDR1 MNHNS, CDR2 SASEGT. This CDR3 is built from 11 residues. Here the CDR3 reads CASTLQETQYF. CDR3 in DNA: TGTGCCAGCACCCTACAAGAGACCCAGTACTTC.

This clonotype was picked up many times. The chain recombines TRBV20-1 with TRBJ2-1; 7 positions match TRBD2. Germline V CDR1 and CDR2: DFQATT, SNEGSKA (reference sequence). CDR3 length equals 14 residues. J gave up 8 bases and V 6 bases, and 13 bases lay outside the gene matches. CDR3 loop: CSANSGSGGDEQFF. In nucleotides, the CDR3 is TGCAGTGCGAATAGCGGGTCCGGCGGTGATGAGCAGTTCTTC.

This clonotype was counted between two and nine times. The chain couples TRBV13 to TRBJ2-7, with unresolved D. The CDR3 loop spans 16 amino acids. The V end lost 2 bases, the J end lost 6 bases, and 20 bases lay between the germline ends. Germline assignment: CDR1 PRHDT and CDR2 FYEKMQ (reference sequence). CDR3 residues: CASSLSYTGQVLEQYF. DNA for the CDR3: TGTGCCAGCAGCTTATCCTACACGGGCCAAGTCCTCGAGCAGTACTTC.

The J gene is TRBJ1-2, the V gene TRBV29-1, with D possibly being TRBD1 (5 bases). Trimming stripped 5 bases from V and 2 bases from J, with 18 bases between. Germline CDR1 and CDR2: SQVTM and ANQGSEA. There are 15 residues in the CDR3. The chain's CDR3 is CSVPREEGLNYGYTF. In DNA, the CDR3 is TGCAGCGTTCCGCGGGAGGAGGGACTCAACTATGGCTACACCTTC.

This clonotype was detected a few times. The rearrangement links TRBV24-1 to TRBJ1-1; D is uncertain. Germline CDR1 reads KGHDR; CDR2 reads SFDVKD. V lost 1 base and J 9 bases, leaving 11 bases between the germline ends. This CDR3 comprises 13 residues. CDR3: CATSDFGGQKAFF. The DNA of the CDR3 is TGTGCCACCAGTGATTTTGGCGGCCAAAAAGCTTTCTTT.

The chain couples TRBV4-1 to TRBJ1-1, with a tentative D call TRBD1 (5 bases). Germline CDR1 is MGHRA and CDR2 is YSYEKL. This CDR3 region has 15 residues. Trimming took 4 bases from V and 2 from J, leaving 14 bases between them. In DNA form, the CDR3 reads TGCGCCAGCAGCCGTGAGGCCGGGGCCAACACTGAAGCTTTCTTT. It encodes CASSREAGANTEAFF.